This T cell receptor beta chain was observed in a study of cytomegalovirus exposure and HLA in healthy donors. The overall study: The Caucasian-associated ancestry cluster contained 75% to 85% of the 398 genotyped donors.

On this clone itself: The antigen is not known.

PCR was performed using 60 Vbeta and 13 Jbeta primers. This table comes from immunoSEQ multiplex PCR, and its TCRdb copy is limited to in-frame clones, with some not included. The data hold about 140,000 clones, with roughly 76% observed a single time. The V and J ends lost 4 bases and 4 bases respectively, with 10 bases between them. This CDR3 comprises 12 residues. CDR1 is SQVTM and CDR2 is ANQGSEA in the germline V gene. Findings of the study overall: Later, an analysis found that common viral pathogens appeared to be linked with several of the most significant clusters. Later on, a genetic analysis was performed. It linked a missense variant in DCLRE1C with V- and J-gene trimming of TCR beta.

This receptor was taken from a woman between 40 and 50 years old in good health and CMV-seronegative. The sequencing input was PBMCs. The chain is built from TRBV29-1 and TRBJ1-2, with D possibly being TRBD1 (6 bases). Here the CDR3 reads CSVVMGAYGYTF. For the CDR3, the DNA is TGCAGCGTTGTAATGGGGGCCTATGGCTACACCTTC.